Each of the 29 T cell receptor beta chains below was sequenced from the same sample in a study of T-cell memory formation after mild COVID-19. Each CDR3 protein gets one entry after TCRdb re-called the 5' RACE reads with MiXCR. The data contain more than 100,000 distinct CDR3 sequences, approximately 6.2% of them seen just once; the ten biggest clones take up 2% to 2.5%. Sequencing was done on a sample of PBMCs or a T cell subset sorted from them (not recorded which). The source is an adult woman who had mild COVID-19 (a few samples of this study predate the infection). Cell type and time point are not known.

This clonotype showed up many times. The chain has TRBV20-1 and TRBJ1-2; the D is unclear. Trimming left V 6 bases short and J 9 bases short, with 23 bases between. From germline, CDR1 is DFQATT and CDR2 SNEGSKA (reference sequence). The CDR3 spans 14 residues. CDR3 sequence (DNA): TGCAGTGCGGATCGCCGGCCCGAGGGAAGGAGCTACACCTTC. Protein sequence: CSADRRPEGRSYTF.

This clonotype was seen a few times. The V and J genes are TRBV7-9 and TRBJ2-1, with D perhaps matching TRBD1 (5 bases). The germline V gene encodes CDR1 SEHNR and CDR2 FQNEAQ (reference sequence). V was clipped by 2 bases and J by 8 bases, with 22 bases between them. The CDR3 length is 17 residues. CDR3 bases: TGTGCCAGCAGCTTATATTCGTTCGTGACAGCTGGGGATGAGCAGTTCTTC. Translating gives CASSLYSFVTAGDEQFF. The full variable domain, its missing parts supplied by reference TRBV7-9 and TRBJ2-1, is DTGVSQNPRHKITKRGQNVTFRCDPISEHNRLYWYRQTLGQGPEFLTYFQNEAQLEKSRLLSDRFSAERPKGSFSTLEIQRTEQGDSAMYLCASSLYSFVTAGDEQFFGPGTRLTVL.

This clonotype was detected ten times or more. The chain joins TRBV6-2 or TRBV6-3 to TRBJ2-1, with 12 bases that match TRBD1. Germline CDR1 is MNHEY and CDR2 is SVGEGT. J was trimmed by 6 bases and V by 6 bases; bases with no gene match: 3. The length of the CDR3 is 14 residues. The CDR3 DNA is TGTGCCAGCAGCTGGGACAGGGGGCTCAATGAGCAGTTCTTC. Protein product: CASSWDRGLNEQFF.

CDR3 nucleotide sequence: TGCAGTGCTAGATCCCCTTCCGGGACACACACCGGGGAGCTGTTTTTT. The encoded protein is CSARSPSGTHTGELFF. This chain connects TRBV20-1 to TRBJ2-2; D may be TRBD1 (6 bases). Germline V gene lookup returns CDR1 DFQATT and CDR2 SNEGSKA (reference sequence). The V gene lost 2 bases and the J gene lost 3 bases, with 16 bases spanning the gap. The CDR3 sequence is 16 residues long.

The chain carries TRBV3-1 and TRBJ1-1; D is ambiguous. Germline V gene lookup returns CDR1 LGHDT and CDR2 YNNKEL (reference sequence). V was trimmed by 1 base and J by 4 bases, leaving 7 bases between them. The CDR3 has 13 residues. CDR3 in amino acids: CASSQVSSTEAFF. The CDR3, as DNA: TGTGCCAGCAGCCAAGTTAGTTCCACTGAAGCTTTCTTT. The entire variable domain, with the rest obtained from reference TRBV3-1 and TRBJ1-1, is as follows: DTAVSQTPKYLVTQMGNDKSIKCEQNLGHDTMYWYKQDSKKFLKIMFSYNNKELIINETVPNRFSPKSPDKAHLNLHINSLELGDSAVYFCASSQVSSTEAFFGQGTRLTVV.

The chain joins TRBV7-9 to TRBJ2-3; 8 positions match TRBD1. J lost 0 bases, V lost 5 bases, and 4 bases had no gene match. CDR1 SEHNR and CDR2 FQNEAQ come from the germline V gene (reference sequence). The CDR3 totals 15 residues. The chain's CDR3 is CASSPRQGSTDTQYF. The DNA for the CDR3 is TGTGCCAGCAGCCCTCGACAGGGGAGCACAGATACGCAGTATTTT.

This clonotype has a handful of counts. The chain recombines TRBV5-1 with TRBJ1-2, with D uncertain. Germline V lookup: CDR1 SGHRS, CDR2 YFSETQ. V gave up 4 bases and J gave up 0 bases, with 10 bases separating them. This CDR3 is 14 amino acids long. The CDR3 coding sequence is TGCGCCAGCAGCGAGTCCGGGGCTAACTATGGCTACACCTTC. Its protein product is CASSESGANYGYTF.

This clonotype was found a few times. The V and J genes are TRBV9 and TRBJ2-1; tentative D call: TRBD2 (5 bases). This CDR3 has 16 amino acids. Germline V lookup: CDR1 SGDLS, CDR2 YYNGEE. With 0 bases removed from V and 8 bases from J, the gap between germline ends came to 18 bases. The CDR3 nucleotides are TGTGCCAGCAGCGTAGGAAGTATGGCTAGCAATCATGAGCAGTTCTTC. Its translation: CASSVGSMASNHEQFF. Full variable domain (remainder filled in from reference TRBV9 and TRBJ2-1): DSGVTQTPKHLITATGQRVTLRCSPRSGDLSVYWYQQSLDQGLQFLIQYYNGEERAKGNILERFSAQQFPDLHSELNLSSLELGDSALYFCASSVGSMASNHEQFFGPGTRLTVL.

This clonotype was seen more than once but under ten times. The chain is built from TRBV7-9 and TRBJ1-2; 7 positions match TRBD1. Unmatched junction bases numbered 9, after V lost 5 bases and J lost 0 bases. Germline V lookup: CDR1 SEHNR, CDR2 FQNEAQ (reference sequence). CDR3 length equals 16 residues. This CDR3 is CASSPLRQGPNYGYTF. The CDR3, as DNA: TGTGCCAGCAGCCCCCTTCGACAGGGACCTAACTATGGCTACACCTTC.

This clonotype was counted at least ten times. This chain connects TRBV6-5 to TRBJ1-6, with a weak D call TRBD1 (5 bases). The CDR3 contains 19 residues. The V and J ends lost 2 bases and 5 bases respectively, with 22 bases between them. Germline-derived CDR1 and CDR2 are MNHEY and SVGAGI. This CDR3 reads CASSYQGGAGLMNNSPLHF. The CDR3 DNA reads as TGTGCCAGCAGTTACCAGGGTGGAGCGGGTTTAATGAATAATTCACCCCTCCACTTT.

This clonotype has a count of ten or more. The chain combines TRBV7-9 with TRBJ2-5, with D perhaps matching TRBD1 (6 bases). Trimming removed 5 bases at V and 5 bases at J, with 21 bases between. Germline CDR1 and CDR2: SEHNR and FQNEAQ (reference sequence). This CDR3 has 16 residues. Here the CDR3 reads CASSPRLRGEAETQYF. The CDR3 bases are TGTGCCAGCAGCCCGCGTCTCAGGGGTGAGGCGGAGACCCAGTACTTC.

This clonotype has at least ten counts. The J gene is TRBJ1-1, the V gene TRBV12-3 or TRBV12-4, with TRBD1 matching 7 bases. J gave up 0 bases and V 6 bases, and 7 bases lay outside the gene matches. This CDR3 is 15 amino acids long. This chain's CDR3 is CASRPGQNLNTEAFF. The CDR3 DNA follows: TGTGCCAGCAGACCGGGACAGAACCTGAACACTGAAGCTTTCTTT.

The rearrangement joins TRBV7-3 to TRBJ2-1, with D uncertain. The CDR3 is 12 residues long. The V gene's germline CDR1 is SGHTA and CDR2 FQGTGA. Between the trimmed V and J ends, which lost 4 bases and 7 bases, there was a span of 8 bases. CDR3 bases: TGTGCCAGCAGCTACCTAGGTAATGAGCAGTTCTTC. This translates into CASSYLGNEQFF. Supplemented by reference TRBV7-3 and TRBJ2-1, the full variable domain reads GAGVSQTPSNKVTEKGKYVELRCDPISGHTALYWYRQSLGQGPEFLIYFQGTGAADDSGLPNDRFFAVRPEGSVSTLKIQRTERGDSAVYLCASSYLGNEQFFGPGTRLTVL.

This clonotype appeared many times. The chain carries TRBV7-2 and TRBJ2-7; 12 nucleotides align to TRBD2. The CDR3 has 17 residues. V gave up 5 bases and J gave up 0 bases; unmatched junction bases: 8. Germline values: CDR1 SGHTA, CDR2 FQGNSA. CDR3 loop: CASSLRASGRGSYEQYF. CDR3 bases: TGTGCCAGCAGCCTCCGCGCTAGCGGGAGGGGCTCCTACGAGCAGTACTTC.

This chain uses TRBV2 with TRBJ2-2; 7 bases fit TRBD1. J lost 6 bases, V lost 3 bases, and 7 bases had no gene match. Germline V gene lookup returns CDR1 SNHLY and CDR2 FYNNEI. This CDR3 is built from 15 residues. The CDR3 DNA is TGTGCCAGCAGTGACCGGGGACAGAGGGCCGGGGAGCTGTTTTTT. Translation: CASSDRGQRAGELFF.

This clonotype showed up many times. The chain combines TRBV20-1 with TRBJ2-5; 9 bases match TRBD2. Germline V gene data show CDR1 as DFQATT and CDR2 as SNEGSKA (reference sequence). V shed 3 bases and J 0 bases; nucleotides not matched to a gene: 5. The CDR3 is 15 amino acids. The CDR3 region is CSARGLAGHQETQYF. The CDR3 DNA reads TGCAGTGCTAGGGGGCTAGCGGGACACCAAGAGACCCAGTACTTC.

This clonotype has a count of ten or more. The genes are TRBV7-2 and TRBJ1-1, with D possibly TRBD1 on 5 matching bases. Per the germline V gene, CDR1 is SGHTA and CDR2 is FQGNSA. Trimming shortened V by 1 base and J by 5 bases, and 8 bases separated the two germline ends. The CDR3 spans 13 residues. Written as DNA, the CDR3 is TGTGCCAGCAGCTTAGTTGGACATACTGAAGCTTTCTTT. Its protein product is CASSLVGHTEAFF.

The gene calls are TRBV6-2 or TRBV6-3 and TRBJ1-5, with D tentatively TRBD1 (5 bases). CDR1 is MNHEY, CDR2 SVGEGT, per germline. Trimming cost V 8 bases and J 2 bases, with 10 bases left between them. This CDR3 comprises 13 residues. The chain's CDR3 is CASQWGGNQPQHF. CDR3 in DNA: TGTGCCAGCCAATGGGGGGGCAATCAGCCCCAGCATTTT.

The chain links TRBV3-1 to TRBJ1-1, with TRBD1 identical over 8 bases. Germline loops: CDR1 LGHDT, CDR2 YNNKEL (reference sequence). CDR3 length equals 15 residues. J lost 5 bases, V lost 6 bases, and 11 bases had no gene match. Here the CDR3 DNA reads TGTGCCAGCAGGTCCAGGGGGCCAGTGTTAACTGAAGCTTTCTTT. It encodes CASRSRGPVLTEAFF.

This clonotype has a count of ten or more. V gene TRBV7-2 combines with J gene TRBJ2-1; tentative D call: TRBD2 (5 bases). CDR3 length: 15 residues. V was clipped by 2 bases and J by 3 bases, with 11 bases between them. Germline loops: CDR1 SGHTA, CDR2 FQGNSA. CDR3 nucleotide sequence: TGTGCCAGCAGCTTAAGCAGCGGTGACTACAATGAGCAGTTCTTC. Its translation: CASSLSSGDYNEQFF.

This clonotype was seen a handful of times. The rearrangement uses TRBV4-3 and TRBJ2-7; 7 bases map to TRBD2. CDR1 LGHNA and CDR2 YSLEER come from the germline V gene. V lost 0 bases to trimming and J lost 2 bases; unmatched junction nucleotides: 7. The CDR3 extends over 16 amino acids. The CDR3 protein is CASSQDPSGGPYEQYF. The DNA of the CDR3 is TGCGCCAGCAGCCAAGATCCTAGCGGAGGGCCCTACGAGCAGTACTTC.

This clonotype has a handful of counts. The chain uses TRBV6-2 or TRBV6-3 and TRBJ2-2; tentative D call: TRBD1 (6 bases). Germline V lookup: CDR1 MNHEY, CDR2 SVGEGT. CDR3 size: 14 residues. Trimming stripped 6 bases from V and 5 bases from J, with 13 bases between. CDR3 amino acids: CASSPRGQTGELFF. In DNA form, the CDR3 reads TGTGCCAGCAGCCCCAGGGGACAAACCGGGGAGCTGTTTTTT.

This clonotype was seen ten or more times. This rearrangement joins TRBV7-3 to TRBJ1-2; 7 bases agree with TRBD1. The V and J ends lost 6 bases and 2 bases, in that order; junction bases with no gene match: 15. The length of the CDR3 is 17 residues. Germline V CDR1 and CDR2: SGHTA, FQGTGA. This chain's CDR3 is CASSPTGTVTPNYGYTF. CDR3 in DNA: TGTGCCAGCAGTCCGACCGGGACAGTGACCCCCAACTATGGCTACACCTTC.

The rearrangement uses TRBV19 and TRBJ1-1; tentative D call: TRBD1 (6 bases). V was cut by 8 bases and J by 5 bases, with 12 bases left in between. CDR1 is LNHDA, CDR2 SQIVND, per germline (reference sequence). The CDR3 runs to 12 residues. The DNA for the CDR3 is TGTGCCAGTCGCACAGGGCTAACTGAAGCTTTCTTT. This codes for CASRTGLTEAFF.

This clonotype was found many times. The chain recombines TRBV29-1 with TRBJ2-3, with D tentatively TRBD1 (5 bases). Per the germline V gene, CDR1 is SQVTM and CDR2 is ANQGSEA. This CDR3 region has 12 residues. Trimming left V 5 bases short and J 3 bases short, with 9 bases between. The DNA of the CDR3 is TGCAGCGTTAAAAGGGGAACAGATACGCAGTATTTT. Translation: CSVKRGTDTQYF.

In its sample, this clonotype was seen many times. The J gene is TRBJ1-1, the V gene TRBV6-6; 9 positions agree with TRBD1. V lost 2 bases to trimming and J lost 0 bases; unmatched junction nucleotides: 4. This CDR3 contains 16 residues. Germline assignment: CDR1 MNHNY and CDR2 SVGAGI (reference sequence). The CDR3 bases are TGTGCCAGCAGTTACCCGGACAGGGGTCTGAACACTGAAGCTTTCTTT. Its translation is CASSYPDRGLNTEAFF.

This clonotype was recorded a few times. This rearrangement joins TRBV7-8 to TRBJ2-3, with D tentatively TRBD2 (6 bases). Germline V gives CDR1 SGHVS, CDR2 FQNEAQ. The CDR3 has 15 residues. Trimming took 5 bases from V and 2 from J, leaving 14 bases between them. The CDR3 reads CASSPGSQFTDTQYF. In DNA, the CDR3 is TGTGCCAGCAGCCCCGGGAGTCAATTCACAGATACGCAGTATTTT.

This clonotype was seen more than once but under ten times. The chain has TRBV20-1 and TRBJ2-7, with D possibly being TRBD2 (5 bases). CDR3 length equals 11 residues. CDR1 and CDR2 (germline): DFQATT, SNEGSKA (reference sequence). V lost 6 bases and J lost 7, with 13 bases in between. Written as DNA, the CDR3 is TGCAGTGCATTAACCAGGAGGGAGCAGTACTTC. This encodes CSALTRREQYF.

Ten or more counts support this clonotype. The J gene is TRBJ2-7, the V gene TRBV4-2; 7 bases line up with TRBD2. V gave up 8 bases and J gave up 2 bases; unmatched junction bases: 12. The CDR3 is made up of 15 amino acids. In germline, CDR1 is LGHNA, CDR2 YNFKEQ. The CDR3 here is CASGPKTGLTYEQYF. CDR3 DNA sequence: TGTGCCAGCGGCCCAAAAACGGGACTAACCTACGAGCAGTACTTC.